This T cell receptor (beta chain) was profiled in a study of cytomegalovirus exposure and HLA in healthy donors. General study results and limits: The sole available immune exposure information was CMV serostatus.

A note on this clone: What it binds is unknown.

This CDR3 has 13 amino acids. The V gene's germline CDR1 is LNHDA and CDR2 SQIVND (reference sequence). PCR was performed using 60 Vbeta and 13 Jbeta primers. TCRdb's copy holds only in-frame clones and misses some; the assay was immunoSEQ multiplex PCR. The table records 50,000 or so clones, 82% of them present only once. This chain links TRBV19 with TRBJ2-5; 7 bases match TRBD1. Gene TRBJ2-7 matches the end of the DNA better, so the J call may be wrong. The receptor comes from a woman under 30 in good health and CMV-seronegative. The sequencing input was PBMCs. Here the CDR3 DNA reads TGTGCCAGTAGTATGGGACAGATAAACGAGCAGTACTTC. Translation: CASSMGQINEQYF.